This T cell receptor beta chain was sequenced in a study of shared clonotypes between healthy human individuals. Across the whole study: A couple of female and a few male donors aged 18 to 49 were enrolled.

Germline lookup yields CDR1 LNHNV and CDR2 YYDKDF (reference sequence). CDR3 length equals 18 residues. The V gene end was trimmed by 3 bases and the J gene end by 0 bases; junction bases not matched to a gene: 5. Generated by immunoSEQ multiplex PCR, the TCRdb table keeps only in-frame clones and is missing some. The profile shows about 1.5 million clones, about 98% of them singletons. Overall study findings and caveats: All-four-donor shared clonotypes had higher generation probabilities than non-shared clonotypes did.

All participating donors were Caucasian adults from Nashville, Tennessee. A note on this clone: Its specificity is not known.

The J gene is TRBJ2-3, the V gene TRBV15, with TRBD2 identical over 14 bases. This clonotype was obtained from a man aged 30 to 45 in good health. The source material was naive CD4+ T cells sorted from blood. Subset noted: CD45RA+ positively selected. The chain's CDR3 is CATSSGLAGGLSTDTQYF. The CDR3 DNA follows: TGTGCCACCAGCAGCGGACTAGCGGGAGGCCTAAGCACAGATACGCAGTATTTT. Supplemented by reference TRBV15 and TRBJ2-3, the full variable domain reads DAMVIQNPRYQVTQFGKPVTLSCSQTLNHNVMYWYQQKSSQAPKLLFHYYDKDFNNEADTPDNFQSRRPNTSFCFLDIRSPGLGDTAMYLCATSSGLAGGLSTDTQYFGPGTRLTVL.